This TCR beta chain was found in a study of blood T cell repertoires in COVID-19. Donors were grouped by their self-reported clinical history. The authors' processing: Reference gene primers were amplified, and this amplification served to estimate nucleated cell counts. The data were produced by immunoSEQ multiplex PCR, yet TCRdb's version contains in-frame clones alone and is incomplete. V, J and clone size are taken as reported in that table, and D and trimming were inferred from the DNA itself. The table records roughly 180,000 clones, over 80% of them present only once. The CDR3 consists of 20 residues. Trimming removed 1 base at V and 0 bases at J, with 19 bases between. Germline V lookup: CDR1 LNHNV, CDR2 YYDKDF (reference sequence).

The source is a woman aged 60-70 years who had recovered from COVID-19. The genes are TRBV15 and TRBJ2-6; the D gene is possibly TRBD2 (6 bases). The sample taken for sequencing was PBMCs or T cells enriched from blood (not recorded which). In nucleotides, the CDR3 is TGTGCCACCAGCAGAGGGAGGAGGGGAAGATCCCCCTCTGGGGCCAACGTCCTGACTTTC. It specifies CATSRGRRGRSPSGANVLTF. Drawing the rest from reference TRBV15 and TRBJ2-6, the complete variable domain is DAMVIQNPRYQVTQFGKPVTLSCSQTLNHNVMYWYQQKSSQAPKLLFHYYDKDFNNEADTPDNFQSRRPNTSFCFLDIRSPGLGDTAMYLCATSRGRRGRSPSGANVLTFGAGSRLTVL.